The entry below describes one T cell receptor (beta chain). The entry originates in a study of blood T cell repertoires in COVID-19. Study-level background: The United States, Italy and Spain provided the acute and convalescent COVID-19 samples.

Method: immunoSEQ multiplex PCR; TCRdb's copy keeps in-frame clones and lacks some. The sample includes about 230,000 clones, approximately 90% seen only once; the top ten take roughly 15%. Recruitment covered fewer than 25 US areas and drew participants whose ages spanned roughly 18 to 89 years. Clinical histories supplied by participants themselves formed the basis of cohort assignment. CDR1 and CDR2 from the germline V gene are LGHDT and YNNKEL (reference sequence). CDR3 length equals 11 residues. V was shortened by 3 bases and J by 7 bases, with 7 bases between the two germline ends. Sequenced: PBMCs or T cells enriched from blood (not recorded which). The rearrangement uses TRBV3-1 (or the pseudogene TRBV3-2) and TRBJ2-7; D unclear. The sequence came from a man aged 18 to 35 who had recovered from COVID-19. CDR3 in DNA: TGTGCCAGCAGCCAGGTTGAGGAGCAGTACTTC. This codes for CASSQVEEQYF.